This T cell receptor beta chain appears in the sequencing data of a study of blood T cell repertoires in COVID-19. About the study: Samples came from the United States, Italy and Spain, spanning acute and convalescent COVID-19.

Clones were sequenced by immunoSEQ multiplex PCR, and TCRdb holds only the in-frame ones, with some missing. The sample consists of roughly 330,000 clones, more than 75% of them appearing once. The CDR3 totals 15 residues. The V end lost 1 base, the J end lost 4 bases, and 11 bases lay between the germline ends. Germline assignment: CDR1 LNHDA and CDR2 SQIVND (reference sequence). Sequencing used PBMCs or T cells enriched from blood (not recorded which). This clonotype originated in a woman between 25 and 40 years old who had recovered from COVID-19. The V call is TRBV19, the J call TRBJ2-1; tentatively, D is TRBD2 (5 bases). DNA of the CDR3: TGTGCCAGTAGTATAGCCCGGGGTTCATACAATGAGCAGTTCTTC. Translation gives CASSIARGSYNEQFF.